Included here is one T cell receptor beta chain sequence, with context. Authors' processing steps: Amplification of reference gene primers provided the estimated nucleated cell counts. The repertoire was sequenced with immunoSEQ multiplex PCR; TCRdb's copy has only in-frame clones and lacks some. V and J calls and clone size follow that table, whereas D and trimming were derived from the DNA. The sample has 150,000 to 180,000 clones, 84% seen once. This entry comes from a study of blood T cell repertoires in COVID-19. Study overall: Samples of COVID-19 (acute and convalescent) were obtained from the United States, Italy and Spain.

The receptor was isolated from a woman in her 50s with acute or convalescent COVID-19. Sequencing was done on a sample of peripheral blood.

CDR3 loop: CASSWTSGVRETQYF. The CDR3 DNA reads TGTGCCAGCAGCTGGACTAGCGGAGTCCGGGAGACCCAGTACTTC. This chain uses TRBV11-3 with TRBJ2-5; 10 bases match TRBD2. Germline V lookup: CDR1 SGHNT, CDR2 YENEEA. The CDR3 spans 15 residues. V shed 4 bases and J 5 bases; nucleotides not matched to a gene: 7.